These T cell receptor beta chains were read from a single sample in a study of T cells in Graves' hyperthyroidism and ophthalmopathy. MiXCR was run by TCRdb on the multiplex PCR reads, yielding one entry per CDR3 protein. The profile shows 550,000 to 700,000 distinct CDR3 sequences, 14% to 15% of them singletons. The specimen was blood. The receptors derive from a woman aged 40-49 years with Graves' ophthalmopathy. Each CDR3 is given with its conserved first and last residue. D genes are given only for firm matches. Clone size is not always given. Where it is, it says once, few, many or a class for expanded clones.

v_call,d_call,clone_size,j_call,cdr3_nt,cdr3_aa
TRBV5-1,TRBD1,many,TRBJ1-1,TGCGCCAGCAGCTTGGACAGGGGATCTGAAGCTTTCTTT,CASSLDRGSEAFF
TRBV28,TRBD2,many,TRBJ2-5,TGTGCCAGCAGTTTATTTGCGGGAGGGCCGAGGGAGACCCAGTACTTC,CASSLFAGGPRETQYF
TRBV19,TRBD1,many,TRBJ2-5,TGTGCCAGCCGGGACAGCCACAGGGAGACCCAGTACTTC,CASRDSHRETQYF
TRBV14,TRBD1,many,TRBJ2-5,TGTGCCAGCAGCCAACGCGGGACAGGGGGTCCCCAAGAGACCCAGTACTTC,CASSQRGTGGPQETQYF
TRBV4-1,-,few,TRBJ1-1,TGCGCCAGCAGCCAAGATAATCGGGGGGCAGACACTGAAGCTTTCTTT,CASSQDNRGADTEAFF
TRBV28,-,-,TRBJ2-5,TGTGCCAGCAAGGGTGGAGCGGTCCAAGAGACCCAGTACTTC,CASKGGAVQETQYF
TRBV12-3/TRBV12-4,-,many,TRBJ1-1,TGTGCCAGCAGCTTATCCGAGGGAGCTGAAGCTTTCTTT,CASSLSEGAEAFF
TRBV27,-,many,TRBJ2-5,TGTGCCAGCAGTTTTACGGGGGTACTAGAGACCCAGTACTTC,CASSFTGVLETQYF
TRBV20-1,-,-,TRBJ2-2,TGCAGTGCTAGAGCTGATGCAGGGTCCGGGGAGCTGTTTTTT,CSARADAGSGELFF
TRBV6-2/TRBV6-3,-,many,TRBJ1-2,TGTGCCAGCAGTTACGGGATCCGGAAAGCTAACTATGGCTACACCTTC,CASSYGIRKANYGYTF
TRBV13,-,-,TRBJ2-7,TGTGCCAGCAGCCCCCGAGGCAGGGGCGGGTCCTACGAGCAGTACTTC,CASSPRGRGGSYEQYF
TRBV3-1,-,many,TRBJ2-2,TGTGCCAGCAGCCAAGACGGCCCTGGGTTCGGGGAGCTGTTTTTT,CASSQDGPGFGELFF
TRBV27,TRBD2,many,TRBJ2-7,TGTGCCAGCAGTTTCGGGTCTAGCGGAACCTACGAGCAGTACTTC,CASSFGSSGTYEQYF
TRBV27,TRBD2,many,TRBJ2-7,TGTGCCAGCAGTCCAGGCGGGGGGGCCTACGAGCAGTACTTC,CASSPGGGAYEQYF
TRBV7-6,TRBD1,many,TRBJ2-7,TGTGCCAGCAGCTCAGCCGGGACAGGGACCTACGAGCAGTACTTC,CASSSAGTGTYEQYF
TRBV28,TRBD1,many,TRBJ1-1,TGTGCCAGCAGTAAACATCCCGGGACAGGAGCTAGGGGAGCTTTCTTT,CASSKHPGTGARGAFF
TRBV7-6,-,-,TRBJ2-2,TGTGCCAGCAGCTTACGCCTTTTGGGACACTCGAACACCGGGGAGCTGTTTTTT,CASSLRLLGHSNTGELFF
TRBV15,-,many,TRBJ1-2,TGTGCCACCAGCAGGGGCACGGGAAGACGGTACTATGGCTACACCTTC,CATSRGTGRRYYGYTF
TRBV6-2/TRBV6-3,TRBD2,many,TRBJ2-5,TGTGCCAGCAGTTACTCCCCCCGCCGCGGGAGAGGCGAAGAGACCCAGTACTTC,CASSYSPRRGRGEETQYF
TRBV12-3/TRBV12-4,TRBD1,many,TRBJ2-7,TGTGCCAGCAAAAGGACAGGCTCCTACGAGCAGTACTTC,CASKRTGSYEQYF
TRBV27,TRBD2,-,TRBJ2-7,TGTGCCAGCAGTCCAATGGGACTAGCGGGCCCCTACGAGCAGTACTTC,CASSPMGLAGPYEQYF
TRBV9,TRBD2,-,TRBJ2-7,TGTGCCAGCAGCGTAGAGCCTAGCGGGCCTGAGCAGTACTTC,CASSVEPSGPEQYF
TRBV28,-,many,TRBJ2-7,TGTGCCAGCAGTTTCCCCTTATTGGAGGGGGCTGATTCCTACGAGCAGTACTTC,CASSFPLLEGADSYEQYF
TRBV12-3/TRBV12-4,-,-,TRBJ2-2,TGTGCCGGCAGTTTATTAGGGGGGACCGGGGAGCTGTTTTTT,CAGSLLGGTGELFF
TRBV6-9,TRBD2,few,TRBJ2-1,TGTGCCAGCAGTTATCCAGGGACTAGCGGGACATTCTCCTACAATGAGCAGTTCTTC,CASSYPGTSGTFSYNEQFF
TRBV19,-,many,TRBJ2-5,TGTGCCAGTAGTATTCTGGGGAGACAAGAGACCCAGTACTTC,CASSILGRQETQYF
TRBV5-2,-,-,TRBJ2-2,TGTGCCAGCAGCTTGAAGGGATCGAACACCGGGGAGCTGTTTTTT,CASSLKGSNTGELFF
TRBV12-3/TRBV12-4,TRBD1,many,TRBJ1-5,TGTGCCAGCAGTTCCTCAGGGGGTTTGAACAATCAGCCCCAGCATTTT,CASSSSGGLNNQPQHF
TRBV6-1,TRBD2,many,TRBJ2-5,TGTGCCAGCAGCCCGGGACTAGCGGGAGGAGCGGAGACCCAATACTTC,CASSPGLAGGAETQYF
TRBV6-5,TRBD1,many,TRBJ1-1,TGTGCCAGCGTTAGACCGGGACAGGGTCAAGCTTTCTTT,CASVRPGQGQAFF
TRBV6-1,-,many,TRBJ1-3,TGTGCCAGCAGAGATGACACTAGCTCTGGAAACACCATATATTTT,CASRDDTSSGNTIYF
TRBV6-2/TRBV6-3,-,-,TRBJ2-7,TGTGCCAGCACCAGACAGGTTACCTACGAGCAGTACTTC,CASTRQVTYEQYF
TRBV6-2/TRBV6-3,-,-,TRBJ2-7,TGTGCCAGCACCTTCGGGGGTGGTTCCATTAGAATCTACGAGCAGTACTTC,CASTFGGGSIRIYEQYF
TRBV6-1,TRBD1,once,TRBJ1-2,TGTGCCAGCAACGACAGGGGCGGCTACACCTTC,CASNDRGGYTF
TRBV12-3/TRBV12-4,TRBD1,-,TRBJ1-2,TGTGCCAGCAGCCGCTCCGTACAGGGGGTCTACTCTGGCTACACCTTC,CASSRSVQGVYSGYTF
TRBV19,-,few,TRBJ2-5,TGTGCCAGTATGGAGGGGGGGAGGGAGACCCAGTACTTC,CASMEGGRETQYF
TRBV12-3/TRBV12-4,-,-,TRBJ1-2,TGTGCCAGCAGTCCCCAGGCTAACTATGGCTACACCTTC,CASSPQANYGYTF
TRBV20-1,TRBD1,many,TRBJ1-2,TGCAGTGCCACCGGGACAGTTAATGGCTACACCTTC,CSATGTVNGYTF
TRBV5-1,-,few,TRBJ2-7,TGCGCCAGCAGTTTTGACACCCAAGACTACGAGCAGTACTTC,CASSFDTQDYEQYF
TRBV24-1,TRBD2,many,TRBJ2-2,TGTGCCACCAGTGATACCCTCGGGACTAGCGGGAGGGAGAACACCGGGGAGCTGTTTTTT,CATSDTLGTSGRENTGELFF
TRBV18,-,few,TRBJ1-1,TGCGCCAGCGAGGGGCCCGGCACTGAAGCTTTCTTT,CASEGPGTEAFF
TRBV11-2,TRBD2,once,TRBJ2-7,TGTGCCAGCAGCTTCACTAGCGGGAGGGCCTCCTACGAGCAGTACTTC,CASSFTSGRASYEQYF